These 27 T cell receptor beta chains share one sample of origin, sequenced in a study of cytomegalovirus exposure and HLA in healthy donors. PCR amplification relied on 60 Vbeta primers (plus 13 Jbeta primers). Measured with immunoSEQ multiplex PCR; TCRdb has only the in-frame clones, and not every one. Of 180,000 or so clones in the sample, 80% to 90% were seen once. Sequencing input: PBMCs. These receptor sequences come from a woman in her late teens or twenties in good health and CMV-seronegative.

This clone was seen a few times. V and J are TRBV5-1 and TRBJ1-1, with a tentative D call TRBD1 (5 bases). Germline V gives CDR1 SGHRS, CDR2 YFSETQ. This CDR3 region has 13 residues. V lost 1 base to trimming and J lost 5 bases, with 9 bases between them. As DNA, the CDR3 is TGCGCCAGCAGCTTGCGGGGGGAGACTGAAGCTTTCTTT. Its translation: CASSLRGETEAFF.

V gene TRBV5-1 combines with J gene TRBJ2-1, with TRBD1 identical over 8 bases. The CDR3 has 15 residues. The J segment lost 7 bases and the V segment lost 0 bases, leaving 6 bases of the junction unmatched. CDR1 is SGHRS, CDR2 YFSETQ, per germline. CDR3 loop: CASSLDWTGMNEQFF. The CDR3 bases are TGCGCCAGCAGCTTGGACTGGACAGGGATGAATGAGCAGTTCTTC.

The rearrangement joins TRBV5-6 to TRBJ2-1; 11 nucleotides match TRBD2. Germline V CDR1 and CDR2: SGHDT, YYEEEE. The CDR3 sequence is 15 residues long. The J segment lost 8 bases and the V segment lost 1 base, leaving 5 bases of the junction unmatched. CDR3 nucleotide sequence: TGTGCCAGCAGCTTGACTAGCGGGAGTGGCGATGAGCAGTTCTTC. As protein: CASSLTSGSGDEQFF. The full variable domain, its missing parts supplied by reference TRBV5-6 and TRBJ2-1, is DAGVTQSPTHLIKTRGQQVTLRCSPKSGHDTVSWYQQALGQGPQFIFQYYEEEERQRGNFPDRFSGHQFPNYSSELNVNALLLGDSALYLCASSLTSGSGDEQFFGPGTRLTVL.

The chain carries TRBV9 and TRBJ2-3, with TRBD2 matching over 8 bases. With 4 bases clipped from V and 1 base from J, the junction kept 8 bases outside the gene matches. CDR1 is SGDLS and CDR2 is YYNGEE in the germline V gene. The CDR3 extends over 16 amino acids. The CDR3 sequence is CASSPRTSLGTDTQYF. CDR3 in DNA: TGTGCCAGCAGCCCCCGGACTAGCCTGGGCACAGATACGCAGTATTTT. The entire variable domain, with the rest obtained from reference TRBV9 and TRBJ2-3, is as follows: DSGVTQTPKHLITATGQRVTLRCSPRSGDLSVYWYQQSLDQGLQFLIQYYNGEERAKGNILERFSAQQFPDLHSELNLSSLELGDSALYFCASSPRTSLGTDTQYFGPGTRLTVL.

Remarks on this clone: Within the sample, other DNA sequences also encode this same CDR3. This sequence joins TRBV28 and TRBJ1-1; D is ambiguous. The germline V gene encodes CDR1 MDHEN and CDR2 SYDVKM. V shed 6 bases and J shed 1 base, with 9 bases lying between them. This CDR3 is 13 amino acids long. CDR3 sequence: CASSSPGNTEAFF. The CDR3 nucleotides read TGTGCCAGCAGCTCCCCGGGGAACACTGAAGCTTTCTTT. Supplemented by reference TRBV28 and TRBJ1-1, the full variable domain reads DVKVTQSSRYLVKRTGEKVFLECVQDMDHENMFWYRQDPGLGLRLIYFSYDVKMKEKGDIPEGYSVSREKKERFSLILESASTNQTSMYLCASSSPGNTEAFFGQGTRLTVV.

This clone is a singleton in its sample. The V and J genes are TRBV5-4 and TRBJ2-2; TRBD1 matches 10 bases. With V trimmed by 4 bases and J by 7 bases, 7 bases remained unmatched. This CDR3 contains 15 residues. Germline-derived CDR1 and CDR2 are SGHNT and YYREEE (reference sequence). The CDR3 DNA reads TGTGCCAGCAGCATTGACAGGGGGCAAGTCGGGGAGCTGTTTTTT. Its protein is CASSIDRGQVGELFF.

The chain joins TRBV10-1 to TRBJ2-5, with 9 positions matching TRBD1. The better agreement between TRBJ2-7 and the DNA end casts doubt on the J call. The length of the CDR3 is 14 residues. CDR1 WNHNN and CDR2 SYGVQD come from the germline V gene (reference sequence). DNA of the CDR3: TGCGCCAGCAGTGCCGGGACAGGGTGGTACGAGCAGTACTTC. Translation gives CASSAGTGWYEQYF.

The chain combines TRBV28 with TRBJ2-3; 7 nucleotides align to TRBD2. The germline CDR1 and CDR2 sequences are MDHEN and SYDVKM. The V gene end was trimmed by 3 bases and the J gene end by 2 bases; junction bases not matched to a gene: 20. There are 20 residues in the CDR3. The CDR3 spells CASSFPFWRENSNITDTQYF. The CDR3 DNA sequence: TGTGCCAGCAGTTTCCCCTTCTGGCGGGAGAATAGTAACATCACAGATACGCAGTATTTT.

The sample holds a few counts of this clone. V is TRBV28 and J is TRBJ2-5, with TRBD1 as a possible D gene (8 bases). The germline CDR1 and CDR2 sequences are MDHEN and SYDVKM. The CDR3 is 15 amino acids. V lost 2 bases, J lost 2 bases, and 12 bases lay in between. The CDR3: CASSLNRGGQETQYF. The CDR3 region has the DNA TGTGCCAGCAGTTTAAACAGGGGGGGTCAAGAGACCCAGTACTTC.

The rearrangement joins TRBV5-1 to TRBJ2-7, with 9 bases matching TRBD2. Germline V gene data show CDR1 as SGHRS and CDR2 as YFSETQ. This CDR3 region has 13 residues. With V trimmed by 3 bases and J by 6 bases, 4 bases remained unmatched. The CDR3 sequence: CASSWSGGLEQYF. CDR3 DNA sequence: TGCGCCAGCAGCTGGAGCGGGGGGCTCGAGCAGTACTTC.

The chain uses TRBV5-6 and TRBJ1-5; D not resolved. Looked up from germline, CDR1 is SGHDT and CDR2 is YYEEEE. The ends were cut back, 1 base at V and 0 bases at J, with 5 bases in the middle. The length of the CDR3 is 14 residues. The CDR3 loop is CASSLSISNQPQHF. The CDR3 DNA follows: TGTGCCAGCAGCTTGTCAATTAGCAATCAGCCCCAGCATTTT.

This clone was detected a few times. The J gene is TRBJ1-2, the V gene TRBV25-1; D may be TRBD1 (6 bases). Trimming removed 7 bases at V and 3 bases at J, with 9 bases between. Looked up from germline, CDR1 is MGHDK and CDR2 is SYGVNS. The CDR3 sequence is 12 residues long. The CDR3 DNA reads TGTGCCAGCACGGCAGGGGACTATGGCTACACCTTC. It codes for CASTAGDYGYTF.

CDR3 amino acids: CASIKSGTSGYNEQFF. The DNA for the CDR3 is TGTGCCAGCATCAAATCCGGGACTAGCGGCTACAATGAGCAGTTCTTC. J is TRBJ2-1 and V is TRBV28, with TRBD2 matching 11 bases. This CDR3 comprises 16 residues. V lost 7 bases and J lost 3; bases outside the gene matches: 8. Germline CDR1 MDHEN, CDR2 SYDVKM.

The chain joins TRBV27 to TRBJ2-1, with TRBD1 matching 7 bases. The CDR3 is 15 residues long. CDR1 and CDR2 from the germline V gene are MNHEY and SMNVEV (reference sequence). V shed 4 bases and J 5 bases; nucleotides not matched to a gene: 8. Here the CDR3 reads CASSSYRGGNNEQFF. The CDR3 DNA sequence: TGTGCCAGCAGTTCCTACAGGGGTGGGAACAATGAGCAGTTCTTC.

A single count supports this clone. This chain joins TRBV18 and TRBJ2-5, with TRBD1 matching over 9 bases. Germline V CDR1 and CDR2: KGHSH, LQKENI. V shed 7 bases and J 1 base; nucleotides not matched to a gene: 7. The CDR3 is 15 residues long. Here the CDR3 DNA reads TGTGCCAGCTTATCCCGGGACAGGGCCCAAGAGACCCAGTACTTC. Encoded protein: CASLSRDRAQETQYF.

The CDR3 loop is CASSLGRQAANEKLFF. CDR3 nucleotides: TGTGCCAGCAGCTTGGGTCGGCAAGCGGCTAATGAAAAACTGTTTTTT. This chain joins TRBV5-8 and TRBJ1-4; D not resolved. Trimming stripped 0 bases from V and 3 bases from J, with 12 bases between. This CDR3 comprises 16 residues. Germline V gives CDR1 SGHTS, CDR2 YDEGEE.

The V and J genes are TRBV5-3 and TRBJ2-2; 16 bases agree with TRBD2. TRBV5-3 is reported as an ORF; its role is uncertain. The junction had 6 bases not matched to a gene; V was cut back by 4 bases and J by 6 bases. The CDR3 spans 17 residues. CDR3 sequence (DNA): TGTGCCAGAAGCCACGGGACTAGCGGGAGGGTGGCCGGGGAGCTGTTTTTT. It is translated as CARSHGTSGRVAGELFF.

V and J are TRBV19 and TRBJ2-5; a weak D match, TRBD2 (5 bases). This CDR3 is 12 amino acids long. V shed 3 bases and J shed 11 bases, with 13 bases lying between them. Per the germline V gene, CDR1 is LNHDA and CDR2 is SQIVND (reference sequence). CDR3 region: CASSIRGSRQYF. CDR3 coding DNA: TGTGCCAGTAGTATCCGGGGATCAAGGCAGTACTTC.

CDR3 DNA sequence: TGTGCCAGCAGCTTATATCCGGGGGTTTCTTACGAGCAGTACTTC. As protein: CASSLYPGVSYEQYF. The V and J genes are TRBV7-9 and TRBJ2-7; the D gene is possibly TRBD2 (6 bases). V lost 2 bases, J lost 4 bases, and 15 bases lay in between. The CDR3 has 15 residues. Germline V gives CDR1 SEHNR, CDR2 FQNEAQ (reference sequence).

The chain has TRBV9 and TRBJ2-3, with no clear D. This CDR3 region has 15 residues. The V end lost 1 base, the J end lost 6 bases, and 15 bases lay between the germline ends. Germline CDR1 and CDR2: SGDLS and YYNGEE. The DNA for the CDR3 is TGTGCCAGCAGCGTACAGGCCCTCCCCACGGATACGCAGTATTTT. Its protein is CASSVQALPTDTQYF.

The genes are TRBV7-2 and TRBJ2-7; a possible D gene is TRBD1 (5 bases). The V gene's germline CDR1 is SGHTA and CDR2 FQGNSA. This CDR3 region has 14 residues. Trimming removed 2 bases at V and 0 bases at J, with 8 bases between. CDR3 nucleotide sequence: TGTGCCAGCAGCTTACAGGGATTCTCCTACGAGCAGTACTTC. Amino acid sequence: CASSLQGFSYEQYF.

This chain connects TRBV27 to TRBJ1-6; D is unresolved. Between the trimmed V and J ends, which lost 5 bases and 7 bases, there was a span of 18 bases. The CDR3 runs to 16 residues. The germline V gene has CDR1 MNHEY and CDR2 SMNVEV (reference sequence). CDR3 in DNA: TGTGCCAGCAGTATTACTGGGCCCGCTGGGAATTCACCCCTCCACTTT. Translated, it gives CASSITGPAGNSPLHF.

This CDR3 reads CASSFAGGAGNEKLFF. CDR3 DNA: TGTGCCAGCAGTTTCGCAGGGGGCGCAGGAAATGAAAAACTGTTTTTT. The rearrangement uses TRBV27 and TRBJ1-4, with 8 bases fitting TRBD1. V lost 3 bases and J lost 5; bases outside the gene matches: 8. This CDR3 comprises 16 residues. Germline CDR1 and CDR2: MNHEY and SMNVEV (reference sequence).

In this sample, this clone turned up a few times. The CDR3 coding sequence is TGTGCCGGATCCCGGGACTTCAGCTCCTACAATGAGCAGTTCTTC. Amino acid sequence: CAGSRDFSSYNEQFF. This chain links TRBV30 with TRBJ2-1; TRBD2 is a possible D gene (6 bases). V was pared by 8 bases and J by 0 bases, with 17 bases between. Germline CDR1 GTSNPN, CDR2 SVGIG (reference sequence). This CDR3 is built from 15 residues.

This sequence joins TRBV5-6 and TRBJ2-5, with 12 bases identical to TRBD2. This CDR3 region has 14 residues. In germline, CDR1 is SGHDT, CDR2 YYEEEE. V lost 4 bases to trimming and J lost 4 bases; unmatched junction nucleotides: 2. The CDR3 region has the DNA TGTGCCAGCAGCCGGGGACTAGCGGGAGAGACCCAGTACTTC. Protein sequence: CASSRGLAGETQYF.

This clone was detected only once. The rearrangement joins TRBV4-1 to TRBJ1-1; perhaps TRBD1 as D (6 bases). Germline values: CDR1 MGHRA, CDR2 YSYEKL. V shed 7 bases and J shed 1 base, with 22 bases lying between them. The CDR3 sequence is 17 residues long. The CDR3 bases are TGCGCCAGCAATTTTTTCCTTGGGGGCAGAAAGAACACTGAAGCTTTCTTT. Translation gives CASNFFLGGRKNTEAFF.

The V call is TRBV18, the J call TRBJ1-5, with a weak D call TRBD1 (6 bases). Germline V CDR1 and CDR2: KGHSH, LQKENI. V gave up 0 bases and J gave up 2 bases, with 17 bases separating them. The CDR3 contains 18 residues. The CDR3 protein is CASSPPGAGALGNQPQHF. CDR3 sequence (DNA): TGTGCCAGCTCACCACCTGGCGCGGGGGCGCTTGGCAATCAGCCCCAGCATTTT.